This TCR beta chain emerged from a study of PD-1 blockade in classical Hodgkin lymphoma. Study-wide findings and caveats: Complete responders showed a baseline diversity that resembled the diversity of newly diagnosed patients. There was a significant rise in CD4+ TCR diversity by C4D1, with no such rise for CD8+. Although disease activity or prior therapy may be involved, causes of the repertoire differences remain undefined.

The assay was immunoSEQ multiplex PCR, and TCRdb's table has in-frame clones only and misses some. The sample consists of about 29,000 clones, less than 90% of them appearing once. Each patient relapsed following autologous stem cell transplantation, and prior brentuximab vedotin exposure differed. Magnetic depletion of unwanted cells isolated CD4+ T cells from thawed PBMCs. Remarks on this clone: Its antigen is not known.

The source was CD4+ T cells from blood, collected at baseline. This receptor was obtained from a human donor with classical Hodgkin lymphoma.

DNA of the CDR3: TGTGCCAGCAGTGTACGGGGGGCCCAGTATGAGTACTTC. Translated: CASSVRGAQYEYF. This chain joins TRBV2 and TRBJ2-7, with TRBD2 as a possible D gene (7 bases). The CDR3 sequence is 13 residues long. CDR1 and CDR2 (germline): SNHLY, FYNNEI. V was shortened by 4 bases and J by 11 bases, with 18 bases between the two germline ends. The full variable domain, with the rest looked up from reference TRBV2 and TRBJ2-7, is EPEVTQTPSHQVTQMGQEVILRCVPISNHLYFYWYRQILGQKVEFLVSFYNNEISEKSEIFDDQFSVERPDGSNFTLKIRSTKLEDSAMYFCASSVRGAQYEYFGPGTRLTVT.